Shown below are 18 T cell receptor beta chains from a single sample sequenced in a study of blood T cell repertoires in COVID-19. Assay: immunoSEQ multiplex PCR; the TCRdb copy retains only in-frame clones and omits some. The sample has under 300,000 clones, approximately 82% seen once; the top ten hold 4% to 6%. The material sequenced was peripheral blood. Receptors originate from a woman of 80 years or more with active or convalescent COVID-19.

V usage is TRBV5-1 and J usage is TRBJ2-3; 9 bases fit TRBD1. Germline V gives CDR1 SGHRS, CDR2 YFSETQ. The trim removed 2 bases at V and 2 bases at J, leaving 6 bases unmatched. This CDR3 comprises 16 residues. CDR3 sequence reads: CASSLPGQGTTDTQYF. The CDR3 DNA is TGCGCCAGCAGCTTACCGGGACAGGGCACCACAGATACGCAGTATTTT.

The chain employs TRBV15 and TRBJ2-2; D gene uncertain. V dropped 2 bases and J dropped 1 base, with 5 bases sitting between them. Germline V gives CDR1 LNHNV, CDR2 YYDKDF (reference sequence). The CDR3 is 14 residues long. The chain's CDR3 is CATSRQKNTGELFF. Here the CDR3 DNA reads TGTGCCACCAGCAGACAGAAGAACACCGGGGAGCTGTTTTTT.

The J gene is TRBJ2-3, the V gene TRBV5-1; the match to TRBD1 covers 12 bases. Germline loops: CDR1 SGHRS, CDR2 YFSETQ. The CDR3 contains 17 residues. Germline trimming cut 4 bases from V and 0 bases from J; bases unmatched to any gene: 6. The CDR3 sequence is CASSRGQGAPSTDTQYF. The CDR3 coding sequence is TGCGCCAGCAGCAGGGGACAGGGGGCTCCTAGCACAGATACGCAGTATTTT.

The gene calls are TRBV5-4 and TRBJ2-2; 8 bases match TRBD1. J was trimmed by 8 bases and V by 0 bases; bases with no gene match: 6. The CDR3 contains 15 residues. Germline CDR1 SGHNT, CDR2 YYREEE (reference sequence). CDR3 amino acids: CASSLGTGFGGELFF. The DNA for the CDR3 is TGTGCCAGCAGCTTGGGGACAGGGTTCGGAGGGGAGCTGTTTTTT. Full variable domain (outside the CDR3, taken from reference TRBV5-4 and TRBJ2-2): ETGVTQSPTHLIKTRGQQVTLRCSSQSGHNTVSWYQQALGQGPQFIFQYYREEENGRGNFPPRFSGLQFPNYSSELNVNALELDDSALYLCASSLGTGFGGELFFGEGSRLTVL.

This chain links TRBV7-9 with TRBJ2-1; D is possibly TRBD1 (6 bases). Germline values: CDR1 SEHNR, CDR2 FQNEAQ (reference sequence). V dropped 5 bases and J dropped 9 bases, with 14 bases sitting between them. The CDR3 has 13 residues. In DNA, the CDR3 is TGTGCCAGCAGCCTACAACAGGGCGGTGAGCAGTTCTTC. Translation: CASSLQQGGEQFF.

The V and J genes are TRBV6-6 and TRBJ2-5, with TRBD1 matching 9 bases. After removal of 8 bases from V and 4 bases from J, the junction contained 8 bases not matched to a gene. The V gene's germline CDR1 is MNHNY and CDR2 SVGAGI (reference sequence). CDR3 length: 14 residues. The chain's CDR3 is CASSYNRGRETQYF. CDR3 coding DNA: TGTGCCAGCTCATACAACAGGGGGCGAGAGACCCAGTACTTC.

This clone was counted a few times. V usage is TRBV24-1 and J usage is TRBJ2-6; D gene uncertain. The CDR3 is 16 amino acids. V shed 4 bases and J shed 0 bases, with 9 bases lying between them. Germline assignment: CDR1 KGHDR and CDR2 SFDVKD. The CDR3 reads CATSDKSGSGANVLTF. The CDR3 DNA reads as TGTGCCACCAGTGACAAGTCAGGCTCTGGGGCCAACGTCCTGACTTTC.

The chain has TRBV9 and TRBJ2-1, with TRBD2 matching over 8 bases. The CDR3 contains 17 residues. The trim removed 0 bases at V and 4 bases at J, leaving 9 bases unmatched. CDR1 is SGDLS and CDR2 is YYNGEE in the germline V gene. The CDR3 bases are TGTGCCAGCAGCGTAGCTGTAGCGGGGAGAAGGTACAATGAGCAGTTCTTC. Its translation is CASSVAVAGRRYNEQFF. The full variable domain, its missing parts supplied by reference TRBV9 and TRBJ2-1, is DSGVTQTPKHLITATGQRVTLRCSPRSGDLSVYWYQQSLDQGLQFLIQYYNGEERAKGNILERFSAQQFPDLHSELNLSSLELGDSALYFCASSVAVAGRRYNEQFFGPGTRLTVL.

This clone was counted once. The J gene is TRBJ1-5, the V gene TRBV2; no reliable D call. The CDR3 totals 13 residues. Germline lookup yields CDR1 SNHLY and CDR2 FYNNEI. The V gene lost 5 bases and the J gene lost 7 bases, with 12 bases spanning the gap. The CDR3 sequence: CASSPVKRQPQHF. Written as DNA, the CDR3 is TGTGCCAGCAGTCCGGTGAAACGGCAGCCCCAGCATTTT.

The rearrangement links TRBV18 to TRBJ1-1; D remains ambiguous. Trimming shortened V by 4 bases and J by 4 bases, and 10 bases separated the two germline ends. The CDR3 is 13 residues long. Germline assignment: CDR1 KGHSH and CDR2 LQKENI. For the CDR3, the DNA is TGTGCCAGCTCACTCGGAGGATCCACTGAAGCTTTCTTT. Its protein is CASSLGGSTEAFF.

V usage is TRBV5-1 and J usage is TRBJ2-3, with D tentatively TRBD2 (7 bases). Between the trimmed V and J ends, which lost 4 bases and 3 bases, there was a span of 18 bases. The germline CDR1 and CDR2 sequences are SGHRS and YFSETQ. This CDR3 is built from 16 residues. The DNA for the CDR3 is TGCGCCAGCAGCGGTTTAAAGGGGGGGCTGACAGATACGCAGTATTTT. Translation: CASSGLKGGLTDTQYF.

The J gene is TRBJ2-5, the V gene TRBV28, with TRBD1 matching 9 bases. Germline CDR1 and CDR2: MDHEN and SYDVKM. The CDR3 is made up of 13 amino acids. The trim removed 8 bases at V and 7 bases at J, leaving 8 bases unmatched. The CDR3 here is CASGPGQGSTQYF. Here the CDR3 DNA reads TGTGCCAGCGGTCCCGGACAGGGGTCGACCCAGTACTTC.

This clone was seen more than once but under ten times. This chain joins TRBV25-1 and TRBJ2-1, with 9 bases that match TRBD2. Germline-derived CDR1 and CDR2 are MGHDK and SYGVNS. CDR3 length: 16 amino acids. Trimming removed 3 bases from V and 4 bases from J; junction bases left unmatched: 7. CDR3 nucleotides: TGTGCCAGCAGTGACATTGGGCTAGCGGGATACAATGAGCAGTTCTTC. This encodes CASSDIGLAGYNEQFF.

The V call is TRBV4-2, the J call TRBJ1-4; D is undetermined. The germline V and J ends were trimmed by 0 bases and 3 bases, with 14 bases remaining between them. The CDR3 length is 17 residues. The germline gives CDR1 LGHNA, CDR2 YNFKEQ. As DNA, the CDR3 is TGTGCCAGCAGCCAAGATCCGAGGCCTACCGCTAATGAAAAACTGTTTTTT. Its translation is CASSQDPRPTANEKLFF.

J is TRBJ1-4 and V is TRBV24-1, with D uncertain. The V and J ends lost 9 bases and 4 bases respectively, with 11 bases between them. The germline gives CDR1 KGHDR, CDR2 SFDVKD. This CDR3 is 13 amino acids long. Here the CDR3 DNA reads TGTGCCACCGGCAGTCACCATAATGAAAAACTGTTTTTT. Translation gives CATGSHHNEKLFF.

There are a few counts of this clone. The chain joins TRBV5-4 to TRBJ2-2; 7 nucleotides line up with TRBD2. The CDR3 consists of 17 residues. Germline lookup yields CDR1 SGHNT and CDR2 YYREEE (reference sequence). V lost 4 bases and J lost 0; bases outside the gene matches: 9. In nucleotides, the CDR3 is TGTGCCAGCAGCGCCGGAAGGGGAGGGGCGAACACCGGGGAGCTGTTTTTT. Amino acid sequence: CASSAGRGGANTGELFF.

This clone was detected only once. The CDR3, as DNA: TGCGCCAGCAGCTTCAGGGGCGGTCAGCCCCAGCATTTT. Protein: CASSFRGGQPQHF. The chain is built from TRBV5-1 and TRBJ1-5; possible D gene TRBD1, 6 bases. Deletions cut 2 bases from V and 6 bases from J, with 9 bases between. The germline CDR1 and CDR2 sequences are SGHRS and YFSETQ. This CDR3 is built from 13 residues.

This clone occurred once. The CDR3 DNA reads as TGTGCCAGCAGCTCGGACAGGTTTCAGCCCCAGCATTTT. It is translated as CASSSDRFQPQHF. The chain recombines TRBV3-1 (or the pseudogene TRBV3-2) with TRBJ1-5; the match to TRBD1 covers 7 bases. V lost 5 bases, J lost 6 bases, and 4 bases stayed unmatched. Germline V gene lookup returns CDR1 LGHDT and CDR2 YNNKEL (reference sequence). The CDR3 consists of 13 residues.